The 2 T cell receptor beta chains below come from one sample, sequenced in a study of shared clonotypes between healthy human individuals. This table comes from immunoSEQ multiplex PCR, and its TCRdb copy is limited to in-frame clones, with some not included. The sample has 2 million to 2.5 million clones, approximately 94% seen once. Sequenced material: naive CD4+ T cells sorted from blood. Subset reported: CD45RA+ positively selected. Receptors originate from a young man in good health.

The chain carries TRBV6-6 and TRBJ1-6; D is uncertain. The germline V gene has CDR1 MNHNY and CDR2 SVGAGI (reference sequence). The V and J ends lost 6 bases and 7 bases respectively, with 10 bases between them. The CDR3 extends over 13 amino acids. In DNA, the CDR3 is TGTGCCAGCAGAGCCGAGGGAAATTCACCCCTCCACTTT. Translating gives CASRAEGNSPLHF.

The chain recombines TRBV5-6 with TRBJ2-4, with 10 bases lining up with TRBD2. V was clipped by 4 bases and J by 4 bases; unmatched bases: 14. From germline, CDR1 is SGHDT and CDR2 YYEEEE. There are 18 residues in the CDR3. The CDR3 loop reads CASSPPASSGSWKNIQYF. In DNA form, the CDR3 reads TGTGCCAGCAGCCCCCCGGCCTCTAGCGGGAGTTGGAAAAACATTCAGTACTTC.